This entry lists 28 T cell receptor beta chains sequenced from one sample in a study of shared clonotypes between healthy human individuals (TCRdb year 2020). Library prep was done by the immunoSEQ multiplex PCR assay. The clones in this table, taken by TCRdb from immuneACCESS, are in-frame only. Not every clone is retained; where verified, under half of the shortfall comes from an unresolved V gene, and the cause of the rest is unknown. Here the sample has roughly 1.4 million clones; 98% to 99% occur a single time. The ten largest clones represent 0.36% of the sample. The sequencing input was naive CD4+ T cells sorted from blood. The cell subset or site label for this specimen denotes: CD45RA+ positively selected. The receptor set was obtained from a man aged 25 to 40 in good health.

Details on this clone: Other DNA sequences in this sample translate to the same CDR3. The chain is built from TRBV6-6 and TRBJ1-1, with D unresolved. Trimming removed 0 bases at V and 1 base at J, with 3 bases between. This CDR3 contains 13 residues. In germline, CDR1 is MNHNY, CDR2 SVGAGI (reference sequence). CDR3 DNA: TGTGCCAGCAGTTACTCTCGGAACACTGAAGCTTTCTTT. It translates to CASSYSRNTEAFF.

As DNA, the CDR3 is TGTGCCAGCAGTGAGGAGATCCAAGAGACCCAGTACTTC. This codes for CASSEEIQETQYF. V gene TRBV6-1 combines with J gene TRBJ2-5; D gene uncertain. Between the trimmed V and J ends, which lost 3 bases and 1 base, there was a span of 6 bases. The CDR3 is made up of 13 amino acids. CDR1 and CDR2 (germline): MNHNS, SASEGT.

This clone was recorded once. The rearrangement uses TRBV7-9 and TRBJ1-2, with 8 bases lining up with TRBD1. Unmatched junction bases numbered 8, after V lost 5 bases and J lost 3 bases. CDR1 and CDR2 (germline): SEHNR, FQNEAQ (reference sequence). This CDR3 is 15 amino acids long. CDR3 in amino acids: CASSGGQGEDYGYTF. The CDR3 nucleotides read TGTGCCAGCAGCGGAGGACAGGGAGAAGACTATGGCTACACCTTC.

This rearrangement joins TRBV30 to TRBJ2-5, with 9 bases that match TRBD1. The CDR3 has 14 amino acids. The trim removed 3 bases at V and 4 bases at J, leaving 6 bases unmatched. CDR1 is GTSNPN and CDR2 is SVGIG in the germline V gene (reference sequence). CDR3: CAWRGTGRRETQYF. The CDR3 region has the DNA TGTGCCTGGAGGGGGACAGGGAGGCGAGAGACCCAGTACTTC.

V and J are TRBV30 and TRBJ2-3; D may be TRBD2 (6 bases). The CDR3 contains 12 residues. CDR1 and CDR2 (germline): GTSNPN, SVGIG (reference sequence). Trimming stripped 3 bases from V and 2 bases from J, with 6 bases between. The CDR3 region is CAWRDYTDTQYF. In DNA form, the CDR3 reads TGTGCCTGGAGGGACTACACAGATACGCAGTATTTT.

The CDR3 DNA follows: TGTGCCAGCAGTTTCGGGGGAGGAGCAGATACGCAGTATTTT. Translation gives CASSFGGGADTQYF. The chain employs TRBV28 and TRBJ2-3; TRBD2 might be the D (6 bases). Trimming took off 3 bases at V and 4 bases at J, with 11 bases between the two ends. CDR1 is MDHEN, CDR2 SYDVKM, per germline. This CDR3 spans 14 amino acids.

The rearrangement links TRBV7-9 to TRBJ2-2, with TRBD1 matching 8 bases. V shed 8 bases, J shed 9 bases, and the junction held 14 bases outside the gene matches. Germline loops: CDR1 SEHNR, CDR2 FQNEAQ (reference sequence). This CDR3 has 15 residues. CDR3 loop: CASDRPPTGARELFF. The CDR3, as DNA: TGTGCCAGCGACCGACCACCGACAGGGGCCCGGGAGCTGTTTTTT. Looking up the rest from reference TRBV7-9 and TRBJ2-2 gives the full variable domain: DTGVSQNPRHKITKRGQNVTFRCDPISEHNRLYWYRQTLGQGPEFLTYFQNEAQLEKSRLLSDRFSAERPKGSFSTLEIQRTEQGDSAMYLCASDRPPTGARELFFGEGSRLTVL.

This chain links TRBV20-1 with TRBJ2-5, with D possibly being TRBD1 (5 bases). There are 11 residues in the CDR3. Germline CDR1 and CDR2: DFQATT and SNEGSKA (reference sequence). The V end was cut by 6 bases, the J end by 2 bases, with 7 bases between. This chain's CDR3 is CSAQVQETQYF. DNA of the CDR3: TGCAGTGCACAGGTTCAAGAGACCCAGTACTTC.

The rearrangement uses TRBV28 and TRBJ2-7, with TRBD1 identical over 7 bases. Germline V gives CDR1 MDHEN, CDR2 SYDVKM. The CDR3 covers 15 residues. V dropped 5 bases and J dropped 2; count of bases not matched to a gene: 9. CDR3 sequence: CASSKLTGRPYEQYF. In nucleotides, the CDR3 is TGTGCCAGCAGTAAGCTGACAGGGCGACCCTACGAGCAGTACTTC.

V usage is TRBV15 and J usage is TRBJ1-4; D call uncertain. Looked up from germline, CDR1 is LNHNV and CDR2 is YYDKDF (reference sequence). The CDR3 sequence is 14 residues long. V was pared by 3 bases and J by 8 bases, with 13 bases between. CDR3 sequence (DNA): TGTGCCACCAGCAGGGAACTAAGAGGGGAAAAACTGTTTTTT. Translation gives CATSRELRGEKLFF.

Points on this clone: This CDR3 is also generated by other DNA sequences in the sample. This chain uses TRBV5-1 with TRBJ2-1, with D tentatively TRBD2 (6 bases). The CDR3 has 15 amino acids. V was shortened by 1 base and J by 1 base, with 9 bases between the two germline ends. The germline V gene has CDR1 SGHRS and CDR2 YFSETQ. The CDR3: CASSLSGGSYNEQFF. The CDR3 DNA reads TGCGCCAGCAGCTTGTCCGGGGGTTCCTACAATGAGCAGTTCTTC.

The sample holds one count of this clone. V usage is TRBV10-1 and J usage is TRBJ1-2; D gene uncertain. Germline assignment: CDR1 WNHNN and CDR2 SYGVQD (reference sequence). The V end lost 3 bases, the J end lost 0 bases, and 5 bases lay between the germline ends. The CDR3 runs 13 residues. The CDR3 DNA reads TGCGCCAGCAGTGATCATACTAACTATGGCTACACCTTC. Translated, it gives CASSDHTNYGYTF.

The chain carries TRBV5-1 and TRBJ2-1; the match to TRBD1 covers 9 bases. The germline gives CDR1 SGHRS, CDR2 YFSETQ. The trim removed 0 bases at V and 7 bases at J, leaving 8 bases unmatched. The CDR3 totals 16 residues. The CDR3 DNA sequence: TGCGCCAGCAGCTTGGAAGTAGGGACAGGGTGGAATGAGCAGTTCTTC. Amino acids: CASSLEVGTGWNEQFF.

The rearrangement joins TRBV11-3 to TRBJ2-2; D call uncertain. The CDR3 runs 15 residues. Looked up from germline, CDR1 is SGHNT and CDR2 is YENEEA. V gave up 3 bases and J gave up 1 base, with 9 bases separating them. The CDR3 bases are TGTGCCAGCAGCTTCGAAGGCGTGAACACCGGGGAGCTGTTTTTT. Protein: CASSFEGVNTGELFF.

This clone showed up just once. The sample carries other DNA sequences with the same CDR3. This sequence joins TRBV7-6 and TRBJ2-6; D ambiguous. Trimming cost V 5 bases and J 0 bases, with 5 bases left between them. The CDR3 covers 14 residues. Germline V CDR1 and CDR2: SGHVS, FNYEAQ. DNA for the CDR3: TGTGCCAGCAGCCCCAGCTCTGGGGCCAACGTCCTGACTTTC. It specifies CASSPSSGANVLTF.

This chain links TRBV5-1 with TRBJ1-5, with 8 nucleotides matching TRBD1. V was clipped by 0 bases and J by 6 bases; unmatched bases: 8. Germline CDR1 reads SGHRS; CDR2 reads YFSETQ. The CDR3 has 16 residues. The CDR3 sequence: CASSLGAGGAGQPQHF. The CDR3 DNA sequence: TGCGCCAGCAGCTTGGGGGCAGGGGGCGCGGGTCAGCCCCAGCATTTT.

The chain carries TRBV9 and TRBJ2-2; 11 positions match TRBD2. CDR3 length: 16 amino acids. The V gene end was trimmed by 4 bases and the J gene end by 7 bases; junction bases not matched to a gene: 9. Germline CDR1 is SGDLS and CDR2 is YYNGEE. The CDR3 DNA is TGTGCCAGCAGCACGAGACTAGCGGGATCGATCGGGGAGCTGTTTTTT. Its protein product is CASSTRLAGSIGELFF.

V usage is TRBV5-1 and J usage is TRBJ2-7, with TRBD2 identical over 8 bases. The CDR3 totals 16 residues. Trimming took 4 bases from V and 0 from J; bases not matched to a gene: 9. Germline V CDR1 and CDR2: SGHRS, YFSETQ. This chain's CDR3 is CASSETGLVNSYEQYF. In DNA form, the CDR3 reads TGCGCCAGCAGCGAGACGGGACTAGTGAACTCCTACGAGCAGTACTTC.

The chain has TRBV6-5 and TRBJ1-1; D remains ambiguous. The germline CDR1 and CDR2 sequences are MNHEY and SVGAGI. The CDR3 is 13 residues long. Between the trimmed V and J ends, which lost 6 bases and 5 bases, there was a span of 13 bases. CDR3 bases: TGTGCCAGCAGAAACCAAGGAAAAACTGAAGCTTTCTTT. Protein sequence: CASRNQGKTEAFF.

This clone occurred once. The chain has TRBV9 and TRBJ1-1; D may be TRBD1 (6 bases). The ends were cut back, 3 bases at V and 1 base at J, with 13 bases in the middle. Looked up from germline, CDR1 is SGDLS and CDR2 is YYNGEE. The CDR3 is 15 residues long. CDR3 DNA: TGTGCCAGCAGCGCGACGGGGGCGCAGAACACTGAAGCTTTCTTT. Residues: CASSATGAQNTEAFF.

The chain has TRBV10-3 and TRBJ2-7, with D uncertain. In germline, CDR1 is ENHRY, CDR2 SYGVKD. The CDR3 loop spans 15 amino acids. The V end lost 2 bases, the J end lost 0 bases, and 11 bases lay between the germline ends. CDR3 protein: CAISERGRNSYEQYF. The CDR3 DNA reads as TGTGCCATCAGTGAGAGAGGCAGGAACTCCTACGAGCAGTACTTC.

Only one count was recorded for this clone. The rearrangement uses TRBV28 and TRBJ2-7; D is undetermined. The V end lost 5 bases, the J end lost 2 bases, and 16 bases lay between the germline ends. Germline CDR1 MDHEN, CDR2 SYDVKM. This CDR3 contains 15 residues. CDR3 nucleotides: TGTGCCAGCAGTACCCCAAACTCGATTGCCTACGAGCAGTACTTC. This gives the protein CASSTPNSIAYEQYF.

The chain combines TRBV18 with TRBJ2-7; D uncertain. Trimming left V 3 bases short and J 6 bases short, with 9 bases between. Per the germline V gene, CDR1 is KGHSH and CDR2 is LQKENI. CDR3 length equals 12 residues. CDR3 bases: TGTGCCAGCTCACCGATCCCCCGCGAGCAGTACTTC. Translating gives CASSPIPREQYF.

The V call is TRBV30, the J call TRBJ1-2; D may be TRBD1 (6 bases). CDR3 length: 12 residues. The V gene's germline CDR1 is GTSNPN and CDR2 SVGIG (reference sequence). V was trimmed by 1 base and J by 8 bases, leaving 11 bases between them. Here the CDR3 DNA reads TGTGCCTGGAGTGCAGGACAGTCAGGCTACACCTTC. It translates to CAWSAGQSGYTF.

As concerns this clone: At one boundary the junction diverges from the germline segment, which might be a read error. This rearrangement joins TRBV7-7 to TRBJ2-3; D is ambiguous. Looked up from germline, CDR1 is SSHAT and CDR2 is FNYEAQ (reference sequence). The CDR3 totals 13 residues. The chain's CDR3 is CASSQVGSDTQYF. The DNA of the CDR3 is TGTGCTAGCAGCCAAGTGGGGTCAGATACGCAGTATTTT.

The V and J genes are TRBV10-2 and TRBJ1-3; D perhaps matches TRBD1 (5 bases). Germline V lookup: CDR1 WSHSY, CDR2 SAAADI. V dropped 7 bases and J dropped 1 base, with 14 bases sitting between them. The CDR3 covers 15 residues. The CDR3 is CASTRQSGSGNTIYF. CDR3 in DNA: TGCGCCAGCACCCGACAGAGCGGATCTGGAAACACCATATATTTT.

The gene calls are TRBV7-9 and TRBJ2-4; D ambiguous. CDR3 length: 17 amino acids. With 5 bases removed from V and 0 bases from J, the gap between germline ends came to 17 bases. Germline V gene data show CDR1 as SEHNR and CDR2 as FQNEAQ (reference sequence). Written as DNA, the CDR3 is TGTGCCAGCAGCCCCGCTGACTTGTTTCTAGCCAAAAACATTCAGTACTTC. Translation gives CASSPADLFLAKNIQYF.

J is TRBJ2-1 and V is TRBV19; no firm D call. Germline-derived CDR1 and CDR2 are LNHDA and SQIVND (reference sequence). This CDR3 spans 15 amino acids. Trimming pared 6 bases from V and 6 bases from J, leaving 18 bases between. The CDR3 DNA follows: TGTGCCAGTAGCACAACAAGTATTGGGGTCAATGAGCAGTTCTTC. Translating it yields CASSTTSIGVNEQFF.